Listed here are 19 T cell receptor beta chains from one sample, sequenced in a study of T cells in Graves' hyperthyroidism and ophthalmopathy. Amplification of TCR beta CDR3 regions was performed using RNA transcripts as template. First-round RT-PCR of the TCR CDR3 relied on the HTBI primer set. TCRdb re-derived calls from the multiplex PCR reads in MiXCR, one entry per CDR3 protein. Of a few hundred thousand distinct CDR3 sequences listed, roughly a sixth were seen once; the top ten hold about 3.5%. The sample consisted of blood. The receptors shown here come from a woman in her 40s with Graves' ophthalmopathy.

In its sample, this clonotype was seen many times. V is TRBV3-1 and J is TRBJ2-1; no reliable D call. CDR1 and CDR2 from the germline V gene are LGHDT and YNNKEL (reference sequence). V was cut by 1 base and J by 1 base, with 11 bases left in between. CDR3 length: 16 residues. CDR3 in amino acids: CASSQGSAGSYNEQFF. CDR3 DNA sequence: TGTGCCAGCAGCCAAGGTTCGGCCGGGTCCTACAATGAGCAGTTCTTC.

There are a few counts of this clonotype. This sequence joins TRBV7-3 and TRBJ2-7, with D hard to call. Between the trimmed V and J ends, which lost 4 bases and 3 bases, there was a span of 25 bases. The CDR3 loop spans 18 amino acids. The germline gives CDR1 SGHTA, CDR2 FQGTGA. CDR3 bases: TGTGCCAGCAGCTCCACAACAGCCACAGATTCCATGAGCTACGAGCAGTACTTC. Encoded protein: CASSSTTATDSMSYEQYF.

On this clonotype itself: A much larger clone is a single base away; this may be a read error. This chain joins TRBV12-5 and TRBJ1-1, with D unclear. Trimming took off 8 bases at V and 3 bases at J, with 13 bases between the two ends. This CDR3 is built from 13 residues. Per germline, CDR1 LGHNT and CDR2 FRNRAP. CDR3 bases: TGTGCTAGTCAATCAGATAGTGACACTGAAGCTTTCTTT. Translation gives CASQSDSDTEAFF.

A few counts support this clonotype. The CDR3 nucleotides are TGTGCCAGCAGCCCCGCGGGGCTAACCTATGGGACCCAGTACTTC. Translating it yields CASSPAGLTYGTQYF. This chain links TRBV6-1 with TRBJ2-5, with D perhaps TRBD2 (6 bases). The CDR3 consists of 15 residues. V was trimmed by 6 bases and J by 7 bases, leaving 21 bases between them. Germline CDR1 MNHNS, CDR2 SASEGT.

This clonotype came up a few times. The rearrangement uses TRBV19 and TRBJ1-5; D gene ambiguous. Trimming took off 2 bases at V and 3 bases at J, with 14 bases between the two ends. Germline values: CDR1 LNHDA, CDR2 SQIVND (reference sequence). The length of the CDR3 is 16 residues. The CDR3 DNA sequence: TGTGCCAGTAGTATATCGGAGTTTTTGAACAATCAGCCCCAGCATTTT. This codes for CASSISEFLNNQPQHF.

The V and J genes are TRBV7-2 and TRBJ1-5; D not certain. The CDR3 contains 13 residues. CDR1 and CDR2 from the germline V gene are SGHTA and FQGNSA. V lost 5 bases and J 5 bases, leaving 10 bases between the germline ends. The CDR3 sequence is CASSPDLYQPQHF. For the CDR3, the DNA is TGTGCCAGCAGCCCGGATCTGTATCAGCCCCAGCATTTT.

The table lists this clonotype with many counts. The chain is built from TRBV2 and TRBJ1-4, with 9 positions matching TRBD1. This CDR3 comprises 14 residues. J lost 6 bases, V lost 5 bases, and 4 bases had no gene match. CDR1 and CDR2 (germline): SNHLY, FYNNEI. The CDR3 protein is CASSMDRGDEKLFF. DNA for the CDR3: TGTGCCAGCAGTATGGACAGGGGAGATGAAAAACTGTTTTTT.

This clonotype was detected a few times. V and J are TRBV20-1 and TRBJ2-6, with TRBD1 matching 9 bases. Germline lookup yields CDR1 DFQATT and CDR2 SNEGSKA (reference sequence). The CDR3 consists of 18 residues. With V trimmed by 1 base and J by 1 base, 8 bases remained unmatched. The CDR3 sequence: CSARGAYRGQSGANVLTF. In nucleotides, the CDR3 is TGCAGTGCTAGAGGGGCGTACAGGGGGCAATCTGGGGCCAACGTCCTGACTTTC.

This clonotype was seen ten or more times. J is TRBJ1-4 and V is TRBV2; the D gene is possibly TRBD1 (6 bases). The CDR3 sequence is 14 residues long. Looked up from germline, CDR1 is SNHLY and CDR2 is FYNNEI. Trimming stripped 9 bases from V and 8 bases from J, with 19 bases between. The CDR3 sequence: CASYRVRGGEKLFF. CDR3 bases: TGTGCCAGTTACAGGGTGCGAGGTGGGGAAAAACTGTTTTTT.

This chain links TRBV12-5 with TRBJ2-7; D is unresolved. This CDR3 has 16 residues. Trimming took 5 bases from V and 5 from J, leaving 22 bases between them. CDR1 is LGHNT and CDR2 is FRNRAP in the germline V gene. CDR3: CASGPETALSWDEQYF. CDR3 nucleotide sequence: TGTGCTAGTGGTCCGGAGACGGCCCTTTCTTGGGACGAGCAGTACTTC.

The genes are TRBV7-8 and TRBJ2-2, with D perhaps matching TRBD2 (7 bases). The CDR3 is 17 amino acids. Germline CDR1 reads SGHVS; CDR2 reads FQNEAQ. With 5 bases removed from V and 4 bases from J, the gap between germline ends came to 20 bases. CDR3: CASSLRGGALSTGELFF. The CDR3 DNA sequence: TGTGCCAGCAGCCTGCGCGGGGGCGCATTATCCACCGGGGAGCTGTTTTTT.

This clonotype was picked up many times. This chain links TRBV20-1 with TRBJ2-5; TRBD1 agrees at 9 bases. CDR3 length: 11 residues. J was trimmed by 8 bases and V by 8 bases; bases with no gene match: 6. Germline loops: CDR1 DFQATT, CDR2 SNEGSKA (reference sequence). CDR3 amino acids: CSSTTGGTQYF. The CDR3 DNA is TGCAGTTCCACTACAGGGGGCACCCAGTACTTC.

This clonotype was found a few times. This chain uses TRBV5-5 with TRBJ1-1; D is possibly TRBD1 (5 bases). Germline assignment: CDR1 SGHKS and CDR2 YYEKEE (reference sequence). Trimming took 4 bases from V and 5 from J, leaving 18 bases between them. The CDR3 sequence is 15 residues long. CDR3 protein: CASSRGDRVGTEAFF. DNA of the CDR3: TGTGCCAGCAGCAGGGGAGACCGAGTTGGAACTGAAGCTTTCTTT. The entire variable domain, with the rest obtained from reference TRBV5-5 and TRBJ1-1, is as follows: DAGVTQSPTHLIKTRGQQVTLRCSPISGHKSVSWYQQVLGQGPQFIFQYYEKEERGRGNFPDRFSARQFPNYSSELNVNALLLGDSALYLCASSRGDRVGTEAFFGQGTRLTVV.

The CDR3 region has the DNA TGTGCCAGCAGTGAATCGGTTGAGGTACGGGGGAGAGCTTTCTTT. Its translation is CASSESVEVRGRAFF. J is TRBJ1-1 and V is TRBV6-1; D perhaps matches TRBD1 (5 bases). This CDR3 has 15 residues. Trimming cost V 2 bases and J 10 bases, with 20 bases left between them. Per germline, CDR1 MNHNS and CDR2 SASEGT.

This clonotype has a count of ten or more. This chain connects TRBV2 to TRBJ2-1; D is perhaps TRBD1 or TRBD2 (5 bases each). The length of the CDR3 is 13 residues. Trimming took off 6 bases at V and 5 bases at J, with 11 bases between the two ends. CDR1 and CDR2 (germline): SNHLY, FYNNEI. CDR3 coding DNA: TGTGCCAGCAGGGGGGACGGAAACAATGAGCAGTTCTTC. Translated, it gives CASRGDGNNEQFF. Based on the CDR3 plus reference TRBV2 and TRBJ2-1, the full variable domain is EPEVTQTPSHQVTQMGQEVILRCVPISNHLYFYWYRQILGQKVEFLVSFYNNEISEKSEIFDDQFSVERPDGSNFTLKIRSTKLEDSAMYFCASRGDGNNEQFFGPGTRLTVL.

This clonotype was seen ten or more times. V usage is TRBV4-2 and J usage is TRBJ2-3; D not resolved. The V end was cut by 2 bases, the J end by 0 bases, with 12 bases between. CDR1 and CDR2 (germline): LGHNA, YNFKEQ. The CDR3 loop spans 16 amino acids. The CDR3 nucleotides read TGTGCCAGCAGCCAAACCCAAGGCCTCAGCACAGATACGCAGTATTTT. Its protein product is CASSQTQGLSTDTQYF.

This clonotype was detected ten times or more. The chain couples TRBV30 to TRBJ2-1; D unresolved. With 1 base removed from V and 4 bases from J, the gap between germline ends came to 8 bases. The CDR3 has 13 amino acids. Germline CDR1 GTSNPN, CDR2 SVGIG (reference sequence). CDR3 loop: CAWSGYQYNEQFF. The CDR3 DNA sequence: TGTGCCTGGAGTGGATACCAGTACAATGAGCAGTTCTTC.

The chain combines TRBV19 with TRBJ2-1; a possible D gene is TRBD1 (5 bases). Germline V gives CDR1 LNHDA, CDR2 SQIVND (reference sequence). The CDR3 has 15 amino acids. Trimming pared 1 base from V and 7 bases from J, leaving 14 bases between. CDR3 sequence (DNA): TGTGCCAGTAGTATAGGACAGATCACCTCGAATGAGCAGTTCTTC. It is translated as CASSIGQITSNEQFF.

The chain employs TRBV6-1 and TRBJ1-5; a weak D match, TRBD1 (6 bases). The CDR3 loop spans 14 amino acids. Looked up from germline, CDR1 is MNHNS and CDR2 is SASEGT. The ends were cut back, 8 bases at V and 6 bases at J, with 17 bases in the middle. The CDR3 reads CASGGEEGVQPQHF. The CDR3 DNA is TGTGCCAGCGGGGGGGAGGAGGGGGTTCAGCCCCAGCATTTT.